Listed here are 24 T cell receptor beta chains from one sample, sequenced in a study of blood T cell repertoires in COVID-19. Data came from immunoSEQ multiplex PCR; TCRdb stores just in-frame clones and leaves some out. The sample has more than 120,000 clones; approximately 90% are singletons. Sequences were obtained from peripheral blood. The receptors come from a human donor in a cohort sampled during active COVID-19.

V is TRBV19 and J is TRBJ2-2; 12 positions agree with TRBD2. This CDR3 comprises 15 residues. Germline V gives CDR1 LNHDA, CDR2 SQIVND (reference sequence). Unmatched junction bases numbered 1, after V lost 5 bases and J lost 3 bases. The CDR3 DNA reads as TGTGCCAGTAGTCCTAGCGGGGGGGACACCGGGGAGCTGTTTTTT. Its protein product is CASSPSGGDTGELFF.

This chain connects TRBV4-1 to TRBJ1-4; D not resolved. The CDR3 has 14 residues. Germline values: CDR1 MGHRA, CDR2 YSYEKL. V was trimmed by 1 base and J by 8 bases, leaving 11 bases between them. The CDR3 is CASSQAGRSEKLFF. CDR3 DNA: TGCGCCAGCAGCCAAGCGGGGAGGAGCGAAAAACTGTTTTTT.

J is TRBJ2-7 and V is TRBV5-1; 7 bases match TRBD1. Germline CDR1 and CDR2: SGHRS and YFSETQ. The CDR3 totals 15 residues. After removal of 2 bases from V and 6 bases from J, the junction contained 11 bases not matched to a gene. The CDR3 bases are TGCGCCAGCAGCTTAACGGACAGGACTTCTGGCGAGCAGTACTTC. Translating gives CASSLTDRTSGEQYF.

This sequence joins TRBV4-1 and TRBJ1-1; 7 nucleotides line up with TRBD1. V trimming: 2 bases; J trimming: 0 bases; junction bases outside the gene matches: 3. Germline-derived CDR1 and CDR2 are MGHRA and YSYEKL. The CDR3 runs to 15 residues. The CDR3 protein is CASSQRQGLNTEAFF. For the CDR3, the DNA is TGCGCCAGCAGCCAAAGACAGGGTTTGAACACTGAAGCTTTCTTT.

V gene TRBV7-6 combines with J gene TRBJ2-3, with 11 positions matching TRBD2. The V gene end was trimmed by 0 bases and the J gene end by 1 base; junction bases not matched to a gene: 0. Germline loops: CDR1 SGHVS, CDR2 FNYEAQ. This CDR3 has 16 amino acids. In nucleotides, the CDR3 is TGTGCCAGCAGCTTAGCGACTAGCGGGGGCACAGATACGCAGTATTTT. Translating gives CASSLATSGGTDTQYF.

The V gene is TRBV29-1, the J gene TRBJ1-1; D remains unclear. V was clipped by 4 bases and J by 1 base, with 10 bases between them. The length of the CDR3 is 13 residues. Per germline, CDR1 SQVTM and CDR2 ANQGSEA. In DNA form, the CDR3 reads TGCAGCGTTGGTTTGGGAGGGAACACTGAAGCTTTCTTT. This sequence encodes CSVGLGGNTEAFF.

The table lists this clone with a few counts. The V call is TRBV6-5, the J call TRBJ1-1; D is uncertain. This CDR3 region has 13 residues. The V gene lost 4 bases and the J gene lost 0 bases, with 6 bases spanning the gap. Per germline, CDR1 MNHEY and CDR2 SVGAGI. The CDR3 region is CASSFTVNTEAFF. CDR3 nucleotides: TGTGCCAGCAGTTTCACGGTGAACACTGAAGCTTTCTTT.

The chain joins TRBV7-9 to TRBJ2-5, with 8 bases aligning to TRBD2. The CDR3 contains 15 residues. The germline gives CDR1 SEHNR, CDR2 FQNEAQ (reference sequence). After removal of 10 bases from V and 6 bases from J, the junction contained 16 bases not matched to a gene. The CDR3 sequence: CATADTGGGWKTQYF. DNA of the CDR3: TGTGCCACCGCGGACACCGGCGGGGGGTGGAAGACCCAGTACTTC.

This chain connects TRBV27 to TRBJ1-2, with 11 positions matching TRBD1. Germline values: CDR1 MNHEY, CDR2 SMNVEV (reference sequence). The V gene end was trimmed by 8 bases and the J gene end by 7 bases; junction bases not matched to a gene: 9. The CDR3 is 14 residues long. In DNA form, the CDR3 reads TGTGCCAGCTCAGGCGTTGGGACAGGGGGTGGCTACACCTTC. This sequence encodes CASSGVGTGGGYTF.

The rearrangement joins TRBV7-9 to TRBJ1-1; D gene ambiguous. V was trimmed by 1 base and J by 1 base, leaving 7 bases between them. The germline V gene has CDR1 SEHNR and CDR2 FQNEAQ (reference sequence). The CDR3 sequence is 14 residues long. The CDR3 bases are TGTGCCAGCAGCTTAGGTGGAGCGAACACTGAAGCTTTCTTT. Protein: CASSLGGANTEAFF.

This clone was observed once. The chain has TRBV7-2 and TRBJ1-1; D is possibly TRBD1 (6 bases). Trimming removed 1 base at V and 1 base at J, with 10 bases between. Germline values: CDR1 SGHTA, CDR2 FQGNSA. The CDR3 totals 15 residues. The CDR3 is CASSLVGGRNTEAFF. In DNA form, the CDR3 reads TGTGCCAGCAGCTTAGTAGGGGGAAGGAACACTGAAGCTTTCTTT.

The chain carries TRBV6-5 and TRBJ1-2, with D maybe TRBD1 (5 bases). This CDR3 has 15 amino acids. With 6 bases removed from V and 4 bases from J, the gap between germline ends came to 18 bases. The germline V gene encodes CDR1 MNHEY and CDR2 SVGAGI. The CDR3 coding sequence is TGTGCCAGCAGCTCTCACGGGGGAGACTTCTATGGCTACACCTTC. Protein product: CASSSHGGDFYGYTF.

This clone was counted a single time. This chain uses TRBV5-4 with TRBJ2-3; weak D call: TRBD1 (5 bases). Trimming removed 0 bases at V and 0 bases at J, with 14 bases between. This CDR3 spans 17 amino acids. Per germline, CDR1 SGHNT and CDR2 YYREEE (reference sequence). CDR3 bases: TGTGCCAGCAGCTTGGGTAGGGGCTATGCTAGCACAGATACGCAGTATTTT. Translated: CASSLGRGYASTDTQYF.

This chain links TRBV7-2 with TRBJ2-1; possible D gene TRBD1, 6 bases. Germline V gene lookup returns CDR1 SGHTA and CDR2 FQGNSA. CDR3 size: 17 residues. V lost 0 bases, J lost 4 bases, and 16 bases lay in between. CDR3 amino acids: CASSLAYRVSVYNEQFF. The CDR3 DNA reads TGTGCCAGCAGCTTAGCTTACAGGGTATCGGTGTACAATGAGCAGTTCTTC.

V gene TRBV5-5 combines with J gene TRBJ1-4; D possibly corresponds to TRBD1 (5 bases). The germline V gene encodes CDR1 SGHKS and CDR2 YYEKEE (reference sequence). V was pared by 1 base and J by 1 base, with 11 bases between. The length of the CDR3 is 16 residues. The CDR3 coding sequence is TGTGCCAGCAGCTTGAGTCGGGGGGGAACTAATGAAAAACTGTTTTTT. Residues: CASSLSRGGTNEKLFF.

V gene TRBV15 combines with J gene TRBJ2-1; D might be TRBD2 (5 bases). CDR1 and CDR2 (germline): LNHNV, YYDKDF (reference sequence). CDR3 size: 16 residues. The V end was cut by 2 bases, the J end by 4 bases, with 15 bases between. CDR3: CATSRRLIDLYNEQFF. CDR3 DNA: TGTGCCACCAGCAGAAGACTAATAGACTTGTACAATGAGCAGTTCTTC.

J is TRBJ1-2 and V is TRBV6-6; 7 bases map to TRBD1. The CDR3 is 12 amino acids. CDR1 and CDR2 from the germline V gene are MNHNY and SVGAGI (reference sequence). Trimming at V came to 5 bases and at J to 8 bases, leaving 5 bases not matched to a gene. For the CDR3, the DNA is TGTGCCAGCAGTAAGGGGGCTGACGGCTACACCTTC. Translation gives CASSKGADGYTF.

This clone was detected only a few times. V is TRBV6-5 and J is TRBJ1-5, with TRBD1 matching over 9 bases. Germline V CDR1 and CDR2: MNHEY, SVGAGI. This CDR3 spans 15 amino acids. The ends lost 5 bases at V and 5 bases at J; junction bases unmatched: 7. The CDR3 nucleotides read TGTGCCAGCAGTCCTCGGGACAGGGTGGATCAGCCCCAGCATTTT. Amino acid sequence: CASSPRDRVDQPQHF.

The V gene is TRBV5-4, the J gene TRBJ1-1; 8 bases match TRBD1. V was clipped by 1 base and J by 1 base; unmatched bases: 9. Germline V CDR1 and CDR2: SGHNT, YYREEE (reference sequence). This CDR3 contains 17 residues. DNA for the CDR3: TGTGCCAGCAGCTTGCCCGTCGCGGGACAGGAGAACACTGAAGCTTTCTTT. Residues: CASSLPVAGQENTEAFF.

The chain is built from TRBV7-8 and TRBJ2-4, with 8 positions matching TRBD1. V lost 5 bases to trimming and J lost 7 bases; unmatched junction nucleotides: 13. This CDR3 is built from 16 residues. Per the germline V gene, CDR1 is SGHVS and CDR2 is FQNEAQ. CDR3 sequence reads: CASSPYLQGVLNIQYF. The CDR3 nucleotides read TGTGCCAGCAGCCCCTATCTACAGGGGGTGTTGAACATTCAGTACTTC.

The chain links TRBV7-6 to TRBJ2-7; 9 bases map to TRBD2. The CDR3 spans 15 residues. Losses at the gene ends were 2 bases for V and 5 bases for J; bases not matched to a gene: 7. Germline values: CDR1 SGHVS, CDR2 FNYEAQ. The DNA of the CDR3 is TGTGCCAGCAGCTTATCACCTAGCGGGGCCCACGAGCAGTACTTC. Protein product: CASSLSPSGAHEQYF.

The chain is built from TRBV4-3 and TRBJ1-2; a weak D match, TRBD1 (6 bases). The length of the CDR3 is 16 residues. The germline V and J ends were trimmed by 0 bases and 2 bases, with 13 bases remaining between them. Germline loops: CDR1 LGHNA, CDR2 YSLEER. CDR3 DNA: TGCGCCAGCAGCCAAGAGCTCAGCAGGGGAAACTATGGCTACACCTTC. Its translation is CASSQELSRGNYGYTF.

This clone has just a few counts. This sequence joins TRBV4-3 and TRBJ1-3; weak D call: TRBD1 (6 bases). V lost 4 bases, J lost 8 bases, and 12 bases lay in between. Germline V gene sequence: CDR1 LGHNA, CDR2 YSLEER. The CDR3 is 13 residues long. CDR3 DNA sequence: TGCGCCAGCAGCCGCGGACAGTCGGACACCATATATTTT. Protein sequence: CASSRGQSDTIYF.

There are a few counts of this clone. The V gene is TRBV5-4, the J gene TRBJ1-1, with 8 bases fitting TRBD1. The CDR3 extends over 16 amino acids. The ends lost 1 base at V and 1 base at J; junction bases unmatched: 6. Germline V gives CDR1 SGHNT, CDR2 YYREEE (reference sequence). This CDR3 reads CASSLQAGQGNTEAFF. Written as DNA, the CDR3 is TGTGCCAGCAGCTTGCAGGCCGGACAGGGGAACACTGAAGCTTTCTTT.